The 31 T cell receptor beta chains listed next were all sequenced from one sample in a study of T cells in women clearing cervical HPV infection. The assay was immunoSEQ multiplex PCR, and TCRdb's table has in-frame clones only and misses some. The ten most abundant clones cover 7.5% to 9.5% of a sample with 30,000 to 35,000 clones. Material for sequencing was blood buffy coat. The receptor set was obtained from a woman between 18 and 70 years old with a cervical HPV16 infection that either progressed to CIN3+ or cleared (not recorded which).

Of note for this clone: The read finishes 3 residues shy of the CDR3 end, and the germline J gene is used to complete it. V gene TRBV28 combines with J gene TRBJ2-7, with D possibly matching TRBD1 (5 bases). CDR3 length: 12 residues. CDR1 MDHEN and CDR2 SYDVKM come from the germline V gene. V was shortened by 5 bases and J by 3 bases, with 8 bases between the two germline ends. The CDR3 bases that were read are TGTGCCAGCAGTATACAGGACTACGAG. Protein product: CASSIQDYE. The whole CDR3 sequence is CASSIQDYEQYF.

Concerning this clone: Read sequence stops 3 residues before the CDR3 end, and the germline J gene provides the missing end. The chain uses TRBV2 and TRBJ1-1, with D perhaps TRBD1 (5 bases). There are 14 residues in the CDR3. V was clipped by 5 bases and J by 1 base, with 11 bases between them. Germline V gene lookup returns CDR1 SNHLY and CDR2 FYNNEI. CDR3 sequence: CASSRITGNTEAFF. The sequenced part of the CDR3 DNA is TGTGCCAGCAGTCGGATAACAGGGAACACTGAA.

In terms of frequency, this clone is medium-sized. The sequence runs out 3 residues before the end of the CDR3; the remainder is reconstructed from the germline J gene. V and J are TRBV7-2 and TRBJ2-1; a weak D match, TRBD2 (5 bases). The V and J ends lost 3 bases and 8 bases respectively, with 14 bases between them. The CDR3 consists of 14 residues. Per the germline V gene, CDR1 is SGHTA and CDR2 is FQGNSA. CDR3 in amino acids: CASSFASSSDEQFF. The sequenced part of the CDR3 DNA is TGTGCCAGCAGCTTTGCCTCTAGCTCCGATGAG. The full variable domain, in which reference TRBV7-2 and TRBJ2-1 provide the parts outside the CDR3, is GAGVSQSPSNKVTEKGKDVELRCDPISGHTALYWYRQSLGQGLEFLIYFQGNSAPDKSGLPSDRFSAERTGGSVSTLTIQRTQQEDSAVYLCASSFASSSDEQFFGPGTRLTVL.

Points on this clone: The read terminates 3 residues before the CDR3 end, so the remaining end is supplied by the germline J gene. The chain uses TRBV7-3 and TRBJ2-3, with 11 bases fitting TRBD2. After removal of 4 bases from V and 8 bases from J, the junction contained 17 bases not matched to a gene. CDR1 SGHTA and CDR2 FQGTGA come from the germline V gene. There are 18 residues in the CDR3. CDR3 residues: CASSSTPILAGDGGTQYF. The sequenced part of the CDR3 DNA is TGTGCCAGCAGCTCCACCCCCATACTAGCGGGAGACGGGGGTACG.

CDR3 bases read: TGCAGTGCCTTGGGGGCCGGGGGCAATCAGCCC. Translated: CSALGAGGNQP. In full, the CDR3 reads CSALGAGGNQPQHF. The J gene is TRBJ1-5, the V gene TRBV20-1, with a possible D match to TRBD1 (6 bases). The read terminates 3 residues before the CDR3 end, so the remaining end is supplied by the germline J gene. Trimming left V 6 bases short and J 2 bases short, with 14 bases between. The germline gives CDR1 DFQATT, CDR2 SNEGSKA (reference sequence). This CDR3 is 14 amino acids long.

About this clone: The read is 3 residues too short to cover the CDR3 end, so that end is filled in from the germline J gene. This chain joins TRBV12-3 or TRBV12-4 and TRBJ2-7; 9 bases match TRBD1. CDR3 length: 14 amino acids. Trimming removed 7 bases from V and 6 bases from J; junction bases left unmatched: 10. The sequenced CDR3 bases are TGTGCCAGCACCTTTCGGGGACAGGGCGGCGAG. This gives the protein CASTFRGQGGE. The whole CDR3 protein is CASTFRGQGGEQYF.

Remarks on this clone: The read ends 3 residues shy of where the CDR3 ends; the end is completed using the germline J gene. The V gene is TRBV5-1, the J gene TRBJ2-5, with D possibly matching TRBD2 (5 bases). The ends were cut back, 4 bases at V and 7 bases at J, with 11 bases in the middle. The length of the CDR3 is 12 residues. CDR1 is SGHRS, CDR2 YFSETQ, per germline. CDR3 residues: CASSTESGTQYF. The covered CDR3 bases are TGCGCCAGCAGCACGGAGAGCGGGACC. The complete variable domain, with remaining parts taken from reference TRBV5-1 and TRBJ2-5, reads KAGVTQTPRYLIKTRGQQVTLSCSPISGHRSVSWYQQTPGQGLQFLFEYFSETQRNKGNFPGRFSGRQFSNSRSEMNVSTLELGDSALYLCASSTESGTQYFGPGTRLLVL.

A word on this clone: Sequencing ends 3 residues short of the CDR3 end; the germline J gene provides the rest. The chain has TRBV7-9 and TRBJ1-2, with 7 bases matching TRBD1. J was trimmed by 0 bases and V by 2 bases; bases with no gene match: 3. Germline V gene lookup returns CDR1 SEHNR and CDR2 FQNEAQ (reference sequence). This CDR3 is 15 amino acids long. This CDR3 is CASSLQGGPNYGYTF. The part of the CDR3 DNA that was read is TGTGCCAGCAGCTTACAGGGGGGACCTAACTATGGC. Supplemented by reference TRBV7-9 and TRBJ1-2, the full variable domain reads DTGVSQNPRHKITKRGQNVTFRCDPISEHNRLYWYRQTLGQGPEFLTYFQNEAQLEKSRLLSDRFSAERPKGSFSTLEIQRTEQGDSAMYLCASSLQGGPNYGYTFGSGTRLTVV.

Comments on this clone: Read data end 3 residues before the CDR3 end; the end is taken from the germline J gene. The chain joins TRBV4-1 to TRBJ2-7; tentatively, D is TRBD2 (5 bases). The CDR3 extends over 15 amino acids. Germline values: CDR1 MGHRA, CDR2 YSYEKL. V lost 3 bases and J 4 bases, leaving 16 bases between the germline ends. Partial CDR3 DNA: TGCGCCAGCAGCCACCCCGGGAAAGAGCGGTACGAG. Translated, it gives CASSHPGKERYE. The whole CDR3 region reads CASSHPGKERYEQYF.

Notes on this clone: The CDR3 extends 3 residues past the end of the read, so its final part is completed from the germline J gene. The chain links TRBV5-1 to TRBJ1-3, with TRBD1 as a possible D gene (6 bases). Looked up from germline, CDR1 is SGHRS and CDR2 is YFSETQ. The CDR3 contains 15 residues. Trimming took 5 bases from V and 0 from J, leaving 12 bases between them. CDR3 sequence reads: CASSEQGNSGNTIYF. CDR3 bases read: TGCGCCAGCAGTGAACAGGGTAACTCTGGAAACACC.

The CDR3 bases that were read are TGTGCCAGCAGAATATCCGGGACTAGCGCAAATGAG. Its protein is CASRISGTSANE. The whole CDR3 sequence reads CASRISGTSANEQFF. This chain joins TRBV11-3 and TRBJ2-1, with 10 bases matching TRBD2. Read coverage stops 3 residues before the CDR3 terminus; the germline J gene supplies the remainder. Trimming cost V 6 bases and J 7 bases; bases outside gene matches: 9. This CDR3 is 15 amino acids long. Looked up from germline, CDR1 is SGHNT and CDR2 is YENEEA. The whole variable domain, filled in from reference TRBV11-3 and TRBJ2-1, reads EAGVVQSPRYKIIEKKQPVAFWCNPISGHNTLYWYLQNLGQGPELLIRYENEEAVDDSQLPKDRFSAERLKGVDSTLKIQPAELGDSAVYLCASRISGTSANEQFFGPGTRLTVL.

Note on this clone: The CDR3 is cut off 3 residues early in the read; its end comes from the germline J gene. The V call is TRBV20-1, the J call TRBJ1-2, with D perhaps matching TRBD1 (5 bases). Trimming took 2 bases from V and 4 from J, leaving 20 bases between them. CDR1 DFQATT and CDR2 SNEGSKA come from the germline V gene (reference sequence). The CDR3 runs to 16 residues. The sequenced part of the CDR3 DNA is TGCAGTGCTAGAAAAGGTGGGGCCACGTCGGGCTATGGC. Its protein is CSARKGGATSGYG. From start to end, the CDR3 is CSARKGGATSGYGYTF.

As concerns this clone: This specimen includes other DNA sequences encoding the same CDR3. The CDR3 loop reads CASWAGTGYHEQYF. The part of the CDR3 DNA that was read is TGTGCCAGCTGGGCCGGGACAGGGTACCACGAG. The genes are TRBV2 and TRBJ2-7; TRBD1 matches 9 bases. Read coverage stops 3 residues before the CDR3 terminus; the germline J gene supplies the remainder. This CDR3 spans 14 amino acids. CDR1 and CDR2 from the germline V gene are SNHLY and FYNNEI. The V gene end was trimmed by 8 bases and the J gene end by 5 bases; junction bases not matched to a gene: 10. Variable domain in full (rest from reference TRBV2 and TRBJ2-7): EPEVTQTPSHQVTQMGQEVILRCVPISNHLYFYWYRQILGQKVEFLVSFYNNEISEKSEIFDDQFSVERPDGSNFTLKIRSTKLEDSAMYFCASWAGTGYHEQYFGPGTRLTVT.

Points on this clone: The sequenced fragment ends 3 residues before the CDR3 boundary, so the rest is inferred from the germline J gene. This rearrangement joins TRBV7-9 to TRBJ1-2, with D unresolved. Looked up from germline, CDR1 is SEHNR and CDR2 is FQNEAQ (reference sequence). This CDR3 is built from 14 residues. Here the CDR3 reads CASSLGIFTDTYTF. The DNA read from the CDR3 is TGTGCCAGCAGCTTAGGCATCTTCACAGATACC. Full variable domain (rest looked up from reference TRBV7-9 and TRBJ1-2): DTGVSQNPRHKITKRGQNVTFRCDPISEHNRLYWYRQTLGQGPEFLTYFQNEAQLEKSRLLSDRFSAERPKGSFSTLEIQRTEQGDSAMYLCASSLGIFTDTYTFGSGTRLTVV.

Regarding this clone: The read finishes 3 residues shy of the CDR3 end, and the germline J gene is used to complete it. The chain is built from TRBV5-1 and TRBJ2-3; perhaps TRBD1 as D (6 bases). This CDR3 region has 15 residues. Germline V gene data show CDR1 as SGHRS and CDR2 as YFSETQ. CDR3 loop: CASSDQGQIGEAQYF. CDR3 DNA (partial): TGCGCCAGCAGCGATCAGGGACAAATTGGCGAGGCG.

Concerning this clone: An end of the junction does not agree with germline; a read error may underlie this. The read ends 3 residues early relative to the CDR3; the germline J gene fills the gap. The sample carries other DNA sequences with the same CDR3. The chain employs TRBV30 and TRBJ1-3; maybe TRBD1 (5 bases). Germline V CDR1 and CDR2: GTSNPN, SVGIG (reference sequence). This CDR3 contains 16 residues. The covered CDR3 bases are TGTGCCTGGAGTGGTAAGGGGCCTTTCTCTGGAAACACG. This gives the protein CAWSGKGPFSGNT. The complete CDR3 sequence is CAWSGKGPFSGNTIYF. Filled out from reference TRBV30 and TRBJ1-3, the complete variable domain reads SQTIHQWPATLVQPVGSPLSLECTVEGTSNPNLYWYRQAAGRGLQLLFYSVGIGQISSEVPQNLSASRPQDRQFILSSKKLLLSDSGFYLCAWSGKGPFSGNTIYFGEGSWLTVV.

Concerning this clone: The missing CDR3 end, 3 residues past where the read stops, is filled in from the germline J gene. This chain links TRBV20-1 with TRBJ1-2; no firm D call. The V end lost 2 bases, the J end lost 4 bases, and 11 bases lay between the germline ends. In germline, CDR1 is DFQATT, CDR2 SNEGSKA (reference sequence). The CDR3 extends over 13 amino acids. The sequenced part of the CDR3 DNA is TGCAGTGCTAGATCCCCCCCCAGCTATGGC. As protein: CSARSPPSYG. The CDR3 in full is CSARSPPSYGYTF.

Note on this clone: An end of the junction does not agree with germline; a read error may underlie this. Sequencing ends 3 residues short of the CDR3 end; the germline J gene provides the rest. This sequence joins TRBV19 and TRBJ2-7, with TRBD2 matching over 9 bases. Germline CDR1 is LNHDA and CDR2 is SQIVND (reference sequence). The CDR3 is 15 residues long. The CDR3 sequence is CASSGWTSVSSEQYF. CDR3 DNA (partial): TGTGCCAGTAGTGGGTGGACTAGCGTATCCTCCGAG.

CDR3 DNA, as far as it was read: TGTGCCAGCTCAACAACTAGCGGTGGCCCAGATACG. Translation: CASSTTSGGPDT. The whole CDR3 protein is CASSTTSGGPDTQYF. The J gene is TRBJ2-3, the V gene TRBV18, with 8 bases identical to TRBD2. Read data end 3 residues before the CDR3 end; the end is taken from the germline J gene. After removal of 5 bases from V and 4 bases from J, the junction contained 8 bases not matched to a gene. Germline V CDR1 and CDR2: KGHSH, LQKENI. The CDR3 is 15 residues long.

The CDR3 sequence: CASSNSATVSSYEQYF. The covered CDR3 bases are TGCGCCAGCAGCAATTCCGCGACAGTGAGCTCCTACGAG. The chain joins TRBV5-1 to TRBJ2-7; possible D gene TRBD1, 5 bases. With the read ending 3 residues before the CDR3 end, the germline J gene is used to fill in that end. Germline CDR1 reads SGHRS; CDR2 reads YFSETQ. There are 16 residues in the CDR3. V was clipped by 4 bases and J by 0 bases, with 17 bases between them.

Comments on this clone: The read terminates 3 residues ahead of where the CDR3 ends, so the germline J gene completes it. This chain links TRBV12-5 with TRBJ1-1; D call uncertain. The CDR3 totals 18 residues. From germline, CDR1 is LGHNT and CDR2 FRNRAP. Trimming removed 1 base at V and 1 base at J, with 19 bases between. The CDR3 is CASGLGFDSFVWNTEAFF. The part of the CDR3 DNA that was read is TGTGCTAGTGGTTTGGGGTTCGATAGCTTTGTTTGGAACACTGAA.

As to this clone: The missing CDR3 end, 3 residues past where the read stops, is filled in from the germline J gene. The rearrangement uses TRBV2 and TRBJ2-3; TRBD1 is a possible D gene (6 bases). The CDR3 has 15 amino acids. CDR1 is SNHLY and CDR2 is FYNNEI in the germline V gene. CDR3 sequence: CASSGQDFANQPQYF. The CDR3 DNA, read in part, is TGTGCCAGCAGTGGACAGGACTTTGCCAATCAGCCG.

As regards this clone: The CDR3 is cut off 3 residues early in the read; its end comes from the germline J gene. V usage is TRBV9 and J usage is TRBJ2-1; 8 nucleotides match TRBD2. The CDR3 is 15 residues long. Germline CDR1 is SGDLS and CDR2 is YYNGEE. J was trimmed by 7 bases and V by 3 bases; bases with no gene match: 9. The CDR3 DNA, read in part, is TGTGCCAGCAGCGGGCGGGGGGTAGCGTGGAATGAG. This encodes CASSGRGVAWNE. The CDR3 in full is CASSGRGVAWNEQFF.

Details on this clone: The read comes to an end 3 residues before the CDR3 does, leaving the germline J gene to fill in the end. J is TRBJ2-2 and V is TRBV19; D remains unclear. Trimming cost V 5 bases and J 6 bases, with 13 bases left between them. The CDR3 length is 14 residues. Germline assignment: CDR1 LNHDA and CDR2 SQIVND (reference sequence). The CDR3 bases that were read are TGTGCCAGTAGTCCCCCGATTGACTCCGGGGAG. Protein product: CASSPPIDSGE. The whole CDR3 sequence is CASSPPIDSGELFF.

In regard to this clone: Read coverage stops 3 residues before the CDR3 terminus; the germline J gene supplies the remainder. V and J are TRBV27 and TRBJ2-3; D is undetermined. Looked up from germline, CDR1 is MNHEY and CDR2 is SMNVEV (reference sequence). Trimming took 5 bases from V and 2 from J, leaving 8 bases between them. The CDR3 runs to 13 residues. Partial CDR3 DNA: TGTGCCAGCAGTCCGCGATTCACAGATACG. Encoded protein: CASSPRFTDT. The full CDR3 protein is CASSPRFTDTQYF.

Regarding this clone: The read comes to an end 3 residues before the CDR3 does, leaving the germline J gene to fill in the end. The V call is TRBV5-1, the J call TRBJ2-2; weak D call: TRBD1 (6 bases). CDR1 and CDR2 from the germline V gene are SGHRS and YFSETQ. The CDR3 runs 13 residues. The CDR3 DNA, read in part, is TGCGCCAGCAGCGGACAGACTAATGAAAAG. Residues: CASSGQTNEK. The entire CDR3 protein is CASSGQTNEKLFF.

A note on this clone: With the read ending 3 residues before the CDR3 end, the germline J gene is used to fill in that end. This chain links TRBV5-1 with TRBJ1-1; the D gene is possibly TRBD1 (5 bases). V shed 5 bases and J shed 6 bases, with 20 bases lying between them. The CDR3 loop spans 15 amino acids. Germline CDR1 SGHRS, CDR2 YFSETQ. CDR3: CASRTEARDGAEAFF. The sequenced CDR3 bases are TGCGCCAGCAGAACTGAGGCCAGGGATGGCGCTGAA.

As regards this clone: The read comes to an end 3 residues before the CDR3 does, leaving the germline J gene to fill in the end. The chain combines TRBV19 with TRBJ1-1; weak D call: TRBD1 (6 bases). Germline CDR1 and CDR2: LNHDA and SQIVND (reference sequence). The V end was cut by 7 bases, the J end by 0 bases, with 12 bases between. The CDR3 spans 14 residues. The CDR3 loop is CASNSQGMNTEAFF. Partial CDR3 DNA: TGTGCCAGTAATTCACAGGGCATGAACACTGAA.

Details on this clone: The read is 3 residues too short to cover the CDR3 end, so that end is filled in from the germline J gene. The chain carries TRBV7-9 and TRBJ2-7; 8 nucleotides agree with TRBD1. The CDR3 contains 15 residues. Germline V gene sequence: CDR1 SEHNR, CDR2 FQNEAQ (reference sequence). V was pared by 1 base and J by 5 bases, with 7 bases of the junction left unmatched. CDR3 protein: CASSLGVTGADEQYF. CDR3 DNA (partial): TGTGCCAGCAGCTTAGGAGTGACAGGGGCGGACGAG.

As to this clone: The read ends 3 residues early relative to the CDR3; the germline J gene fills the gap. The V and J genes are TRBV20-1 and TRBJ2-7, with D unclear. This CDR3 contains 12 residues. CDR1 and CDR2 (germline): DFQATT, SNEGSKA (reference sequence). Trimming took 3 bases from V and 5 from J, leaving 11 bases between them. CDR3 DNA, as far as it was read: TGCAGTGCTAGTCCCAATCGGGACGAG. Protein sequence: CSASPNRDE. The entire CDR3 is CSASPNRDEQYF.

Remarks on this clone: At one end the junction does not follow the germline gene, possibly because of a read error. The read stops 3 residues short of the end of the CDR3; the missing end is completed from the germline J gene. The V gene is TRBV30, the J gene TRBJ2-3, with TRBD1 matching over 7 bases. The CDR3 contains 16 residues. Germline lookup yields CDR1 GTSNPN and CDR2 SVGIG (reference sequence). CDR3: CSWTPQGPPYQETQYF. The part of the CDR3 DNA that was read is TGTTCCTGGACCCCACAGGGGCCACCGTACCAAGAGACG.